The rows below give T cell receptor beta chains drawn from one sample of a study of T-cell reconstitution after alpha-beta-depleted transplantation in children. MiXCR was run by TCRdb on the PCR reads, yielding one entry per CDR3 protein. The data hold fewer than 350,000 distinct CDR3 sequences, with more than 9% observed a single time. The sample was peripheral blood, taken 180 days after TCRalphabeta/CD19-depleted stem cell transplant. These receptors came from a male patient aged 2-15 years who had a stem cell transplant for chronic granulomatous disease, so the T cells may come from the graft donor. The CDR3 runs from the conserved cysteine through the conserved F or W. The D gene is left open where the match is weak. Not every row has a clone size; where given, it reads once, few, many or a size class.

>NA|many|TRBV30|TRBJ2-7
TGTGCCTGGAGGCTTCGGGGAGCCTACGAGCAGTACTTC
CAWRLRGAYEQYF
>NA|many|TRBV18|TRBJ2-5
TGTGCCAGCTCACCAGGGAAAGAGGAGACCCAGTACTTC
CASSPGKEETQYF
>NA|many|TRBV5-1|TRBJ2-1
TGCGCCAGCAGCTCCGGGGTCAACAATGAGCAGTTCTTC
CASSSGVNNEQFF
>NA|many|TRBV5-6|TRBJ1-1
TGTGCCAGCAGCTTCGGGGGGCCCACTGAAGCTTTCTTT
CASSFGGPTEAFF
>NA|many|TRBV20-1|TRBJ2-3
TGCAGTGCTAGAGATCGTCGGAAGGGAACAGATACGCAGTATTTT
CSARDRRKGTDTQYF
>NA|many|TRBV9|TRBJ2-7
TGTGCCAGCAGCCCGTGGCCGGCCTACGAGCAGTACTTC
CASSPWPAYEQYF
>NA|many|TRBV20-1|TRBJ2-7
TGCAGTGCTTTAAGTAAAGGGGGGCGTAGTTGGGTCTACGAGCAGTACTTC
CSALSKGGRSWVYEQYF
>NA|many|TRBV5-1|TRBJ2-7
TGCGCCAGCAGCTTGGCTCACCCCTGGGACGAGCAGTACTTC
CASSLAHPWDEQYF
>NA|many|TRBV6-2/TRBV6-3|TRBJ2-7
TGTGCCAGCAGTTACCTTATCGGGACGGCCTACGAGCAGTACTTC
CASSYLIGTAYEQYF
>NA|once|TRBV28|TRBJ2-7
TGTGCCAGCAACTTCCCAGAGGGAAGCGGCGAGCAGTACTTC
CASNFPEGSGEQYF
>NA|few|TRBV24-1|TRBJ2-3
TGTGCCACCAGTGAGGGCCGAGTTACGCAGTATTTT
CATSEGRVTQYF
>NA|NA|TRBV18|TRBJ1-5
TGTGCCAGCTCACCGGGTGGGAACGGCAATCAGCCCCAGCATTTT
CASSPGGNGNQPQHF
>NA|many|TRBV7-2|TRBJ2-5
TGTGCCAGCAGCTTAGACCCAACGGGAGTTTTCTTACAGTACTTC
CASSLDPTGVFLQYF
>NA|many|TRBV5-6|TRBJ2-5
TGTGCCAGCAGCTTGGTGGGAGCTCCTTGGGAAGAGACCCAGTACTTC
CASSLVGAPWEETQYF
>NA|many|TRBV6-2/TRBV6-3|TRBJ2-6
TGTGCCAGCAGTTACCAGGTGATTGGGCCTGGGGCCAACGTCCTGACTTTC
CASSYQVIGPGANVLTF
>TRBD1|many|TRBV20-1|TRBJ2-7
TGCAGTGCTAGCCCCACTCTGGCAGGGGGCGGTTCCGAGCAGTACTTC
CSASPTLAGGGSEQYF
>NA|many|TRBV10-3|TRBJ1-1
TGTGCCATCAAAGTCGGGACGAACACTGAAGCTTTCTTT
CAIKVGTNTEAFF
>TRBD2|many|TRBV7-9|TRBJ2-3
TGTGCCAGCAGCCCCCCTCTGCGGGAGCGGCACACAGATACGCAGTATTTT
CASSPPLRERHTDTQYF
>NA|many|TRBV5-6|TRBJ1-1
TGTGCCAGCAGCCGCGGACGGCCGAACACTGAAGCTTTCTTT
CASSRGRPNTEAFF
>TRBD1|NA|TRBV18|TRBJ2-7
TGTGCCAGCTCACCACTCCCGGGACAGGGGGCTGGAATCGAGCAGTACTTC
CASSPLPGQGAGIEQYF
>NA|many|TRBV20-1|TRBJ1-1
TGCAGTGCTAGAGGGCCAGGGCGCGCTGAAGCTTTCTTT
CSARGPGRAEAFF
>NA|many|TRBV9|TRBJ2-3
TGTGCCAGCAGCGTACAGGGAGCTGTGGCAGATACGCAGTATTTT
CASSVQGAVADTQYF
>NA|NA|TRBV5-1|TRBJ2-2
TGCGCCAGTGTCGGGACTAACACCGGGGAGCTGTTTTTT
CASVGTNTGELFF
>TRBD1|many|TRBV5-6|TRBJ2-3
TGTGCCAGCTCGCGAGGGGCGGGACAGGGGATAGATACGCAGTATTTT
CASSRGAGQGIDTQYF
>NA|NA|TRBV23-1|TRBJ2-3
TGCGCCAGCAGTCCCGGGACGGCGAACACAGATACGCAGTATTTT
CASSPGTANTDTQYF
>NA|many|TRBV5-1|TRBJ1-5
TGCGCCAGCAGCCCACTCGGGCGAGGTCAGCCCCAGCATTTT
CASSPLGRGQPQHF
>NA|many|TRBV15|TRBJ1-4
TGTGCCACCCTCAAGGACAGCCGGGATGAAAAACTGTTTTTT
CATLKDSRDEKLFF
>TRBD2|many|TRBV7-8|TRBJ2-2
TGTGCCAGCAGATTAAGGTGGCTAGCGGTAAACACCGGGGAGCTGTTTTTT
CASRLRWLAVNTGELFF
>TRBD2|many|TRBV13|TRBJ2-5
TGTGCCAGCAGCTTACTAGCGGGAGCTCAAGAGACCCAGTACTTC
CASSLLAGAQETQYF
>NA|many|TRBV7-8|TRBJ2-4
TGTGCCAGCAGCTCTCCTACGGCCAAAAACATTCAGTACTTC
CASSSPTAKNIQYF
>TRBD2|NA|TRBV5-1|TRBJ2-1
TGCGCCAGCAGCTTATCAGAAGAGGAGCGGGGTGGGTCCTACAATGAGCAGTTCTTC
CASSLSEEERGGSYNEQFF
>NA|NA|TRBV7-9|TRBJ2-1
TGTGCCAGCAGCTTAGTACGGGGAGAGGATGAGCAGTTCTTC
CASSLVRGEDEQFF
>TRBD2|many|TRBV12-3/TRBV12-4|TRBJ2-1
TGTGCCAGCAGCCACACTAGCGGCTCCTACAATGAGCAGTTCTTC
CASSHTSGSYNEQFF
>NA|many|TRBV6-1|TRBJ1-5
TGTGCCAGCAGACGATATACAGGGACGAGGCAGCCCCAGCATTTT
CASRRYTGTRQPQHF
>TRBD2|many|TRBV29-1|TRBJ2-7
TGCAGCGTTAGCTCTAGCGGCCGGACCTACGAGCAGTACTTC
CSVSSSGRTYEQYF
>NA|NA|TRBV5-6|TRBJ1-4
TGTGCCAGCAGCTTGGGCGGACGGGGCGGAGAAAAACTGTTTTTT
CASSLGGRGGEKLFF
>TRBD2|many|TRBV19|TRBJ2-1
TGTGCCAGTATGGGGGAGGGCTACAATGAGCAGTTCTTC
CASMGEGYNEQFF
>TRBD2|few|TRBV20-1|TRBJ2-7
TGCAGTGCTAGGAGCCCCGGACTAGCGGGAGGTTCATCCTACGAGCAGTACTTC
CSARSPGLAGGSSYEQYF
>NA|many|TRBV4-1|TRBJ1-5
TGCGCCAGCAGCCAAGCTAGGGATCAGCCCCAGCATTTT
CASSQARDQPQHF
>NA|many|TRBV5-1|TRBJ2-2
TGCGCCAGCAGCTTGGGAACGGACACGGCCGGGTTGTTTTTT
CASSLGTDTAGLFF
>TRBD1|many|TRBV15|TRBJ2-3
TGTGCCACCAGAGGATGGCGGGACAGGGGGGGTTCATCAGATACGCAGTATTTT
CATRGWRDRGGSSDTQYF
>NA|many|TRBV20-1|TRBJ2-1
TGCAGTGCTAGAGGAGGTCGAGGTAGTGCGTTGGGTGAGCAGTTCTTC
CSARGGRGSALGEQFF
>TRBD1|many|TRBV18|TRBJ2-5
TGTGCCAGCTCACCTACGACAGGGGCTACCCAAGAGACCCAGTACTTC
CASSPTTGATQETQYF
>NA|many|TRBV5-1|TRBJ1-6
TGCGCCAGCAGTCACGGAGGGGACCCCTATAATTCACCCCTCCACTTT
CASSHGGDPYNSPLHF
>NA|many|TRBV5-1|TRBJ2-6
TGCGCCAGCAGCGCAAGCTCTGGGGCCAACGTCCTGACTTTC
CASSASSGANVLTF
>TRBD2|many|TRBV12-3/TRBV12-4|TRBJ2-1
TGTGCCAGCAGACGGACTAGCGGGAGGGATGAGCAGTTCTTC
CASRRTSGRDEQFF
>NA|NA|TRBV12-3/TRBV12-4|TRBJ1-3
TGTGCCAGCAGTTGGATGTCTGGAAACACCATATATTTT
CASSWMSGNTIYF
>TRBD1|NA|TRBV18|TRBJ2-7
TGTGCCAGCTCACCAGGGACAGCTGATGGATCCTACGAGCAGTACTTC
CASSPGTADGSYEQYF
>TRBD1|once|TRBV19|TRBJ2-1
TGTGCCAGTAGTATAGGCCAATTGGGGACAGGAGTTTACTATGAGCAGTTCTTC
CASSIGQLGTGVYYEQFF
>NA|many|TRBV7-3|TRBJ2-3
TGTGCCAGCAGTTCCCGACCACGGCCCGGGGATACGCAGTATTTT
CASSSRPRPGDTQYF
>NA|many|TRBV7-6|TRBJ2-1
TGTGCCAGCAGCTTAGGGAGGTACGGCGGCGGGAAATTGGACAATGAGCAGTTCTTC
CASSLGRYGGGKLDNEQFF
>NA|many|TRBV7-8|TRBJ1-5
TGTGCCAGCAGCGGTAACAGGGATGGGCCCCAGCATTTT
CASSGNRDGPQHF
>TRBD2|many|TRBV18|TRBJ2-7
TGTGCCAGCTCCGCTCTAGCGGACTACGAGCAGTACTTC
CASSALADYEQYF
>NA|many|TRBV21-1|TRBJ2-1
TGTGCCAGCAGCAAAGCGGAACAGGGTTGGTACAATGAGCAGTTCTTC
CASSKAEQGWYNEQFF
>TRBD2|many|TRBV29-1|TRBJ2-3
TGCAGCGCGACTAGCGGGAGAATGGATACGCAGTATTTT
CSATSGRMDTQYF
>NA|NA|TRBV12-3/TRBV12-4|TRBJ2-7
TGTGCCAGCAGGCATTCTGGACAGAAGGACGAGCAGTACTTC
CASRHSGQKDEQYF
>TRBD2|many|TRBV10-1|TRBJ2-3
TGCGCCAGCAGTGAGGCGGGGGAAATGGATACGCAGTATTTT
CASSEAGEMDTQYF
>NA|many|TRBV20-1|TRBJ1-1
TGCAGTGCTAGAACCTTCCGGACAGAGCGGGTTGAAGCTTTCTTT
CSARTFRTERVEAFF
>NA|many|TRBV5-1|TRBJ2-3
TGCGCCAGCAGCTTGCAGATTAGCACAGATACGCAGTATTTT
CASSLQISTDTQYF
>TRBD2|many|TRBV5-5|TRBJ2-7
TGTGCCAGCAGCTTAGTAGCGGGAGGGATCTACGAGCAGTACTTC
CASSLVAGGIYEQYF